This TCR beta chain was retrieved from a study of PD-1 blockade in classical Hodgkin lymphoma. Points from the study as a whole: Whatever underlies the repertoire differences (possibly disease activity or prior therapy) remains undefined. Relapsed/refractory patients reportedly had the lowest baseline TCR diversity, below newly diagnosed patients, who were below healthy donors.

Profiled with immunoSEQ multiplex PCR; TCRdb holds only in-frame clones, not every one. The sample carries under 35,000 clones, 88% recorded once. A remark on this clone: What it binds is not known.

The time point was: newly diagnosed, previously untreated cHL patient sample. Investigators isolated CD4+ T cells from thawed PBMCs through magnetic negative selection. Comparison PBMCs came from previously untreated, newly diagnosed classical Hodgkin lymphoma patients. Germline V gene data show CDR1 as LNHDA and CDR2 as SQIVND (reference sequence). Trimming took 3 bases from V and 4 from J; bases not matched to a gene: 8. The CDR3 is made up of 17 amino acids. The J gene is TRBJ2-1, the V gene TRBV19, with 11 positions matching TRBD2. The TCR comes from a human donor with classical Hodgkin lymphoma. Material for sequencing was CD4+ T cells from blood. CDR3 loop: CASSIGTSGLGYNEQFF. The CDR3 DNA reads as TGTGCCAGTAGTATTGGGACTAGCGGCCTTGGGTACAATGAGCAGTTCTTC.